This TCR beta chain was recorded in a study of shared clonotypes between healthy human individuals. Study-wide results and caveats: Clonotypes shared by all four sorted-subset donors had higher generation probabilities than non-shared clonotypes.

Note on this clone: What it binds is not known.

The ends lost 5 bases at V and 4 bases at J; junction bases unmatched: 8. This CDR3 region has 15 residues. CDR1 and CDR2 (germline): SGHAT, FQNNGV. The repertoire was sequenced with immunoSEQ multiplex PCR; TCRdb's copy has only in-frame clones and lacks some. The data show 600,000 to 750,000 clones, roughly 88% seen once. The sequence was collected from a man aged 18 to 30 in good health. Some clones in this sample may be carry-over from other donors' samples. V usage is TRBV11-2 and J usage is TRBJ2-3, with 8 bases identical to TRBD2. The material sequenced was memory CD8+ T cells from PBMCs. Noted subset: CD45RO+ cells pooled with CCR7-negative TemRA cells. The CDR3 is CASSPKRERSDTQYF. The CDR3 DNA reads TGTGCCAGCAGCCCCAAGCGGGAGAGGTCAGATACGCAGTATTTT.